What follows describes a single TCR beta chain. The data belong to a study of T cells after yellow fever vaccination. TCRdb used MiXCR to reprocess the 5' RACE reads, holding one entry per CDR3 protein. Among more than 250,000 distinct CDR3 sequences, around 6.8% were seen once, and the ten largest hold about a sixth. This TCR came from a young man who received the YFV17D yellow fever vaccine. The material was PBMCs, obtained 35 to 50 days after the first yellow fever vaccination.

The CDR3 DNA follows: TGCGCCAGCAGCCCCCGGACAGGGGGCTTAGTGTATGGCTACACCTTC. Its protein product is CASSPRTGGLVYGYTF. V usage is TRBV4-3 and J usage is TRBJ1-2, with 11 bases fitting TRBD1. V shed 4 bases and J 5 bases; nucleotides not matched to a gene: 9. The germline V gene has CDR1 LGHNA and CDR2 YSLEER. The CDR3 totals 16 residues.